This T cell receptor beta chain is drawn from a study of blood T cell repertoires in COVID-19 (dated by TCRdb to about 2020). Broadly, across the study: Samples from collaborators originated in the United States, Italy and Spain and spanned both the acute and convalescent phases of COVID-19. The prospective study material was composed of cDNA or gDNA derived from T cells, B-cell-depleted T cells, or PBMCs. Subjects who had been exposed to COVID-19, were actively infected with it, or had recovered from it provided the deeply sampled blood TCRbeta repertoires that made up the dataset. The repertoires were released in a freely available public database intended as a resource for research on the immune response to SARS-CoV-2. The samples were drawn from the first 160 participants of the ongoing ImmuneRACE study and from 950 to 1,500 subjects provided by 6 global collaborators. A de-identified subject ID, COVID-19 status, age in years and sex were almost always included in the sample metadata. HLA class I and class II types, where available, came from metadata supplied by the sample provider rather than from assay-based typing.

What the study reported, not specific to this receptor: The amount of clinical and demographic metadata varied by source and participant and was provided uncurated.

TCRbeta CDR3 regions were amplified from genomic DNA using the immunoSEQ Assay, a bias-controlled multiplex PCR. Concerning the study's data processing: The number of nucleated cells in each sample was estimated by amplification of reference gene primers within the assay. To quantify the absolute abundance of each unique TCRbeta CDR3 rearrangement, sequence reads were collapsed and filtered. For each sample, productive Simpson clonality was calculated by taking the square root of Simpson's diversity index across productive rearrangements. TCRdb's version of the immuneACCESS table is confined to in-frame rearrangements and falls short of the full clone set. An unresolved V gene accounts for under half of the shortfall where checked; the remainder is of unknown origin. V and J calls and clone size are copied from that table; D and trimming were computed from the DNA. Across this sample there are roughly 220,000 clones, with approximately 85% seen only once. The ten most abundant clones make up over 7% of the sample.

With respect to this clone: Its antigen is still unknown. One base away there is no much larger clone; base qualities are not given.

One collaborating source in Seattle enrolled patients while the patients were actively infected and followed the patients over time throughout the course of disease. Whole blood was collected in K2EDTA tubes by collaborating institutions according to the institutions' own protocols. For TCRbeta analysis, collaborators shipped samples in one of three forms: frozen whole blood, isolated PBMCs, or DNA extracted from either of those sample types. The clonotype comes from a woman over 75 with COVID-19, enrolled during active disease. Sequenced: peripheral blood.

The DNA sequence follows: TGTGCCAGTACCATCTCTGCGGAAACAGATACGCAGTATTTT. The encoded protein is CASTISAETDTQYF. The chain employs TRBV19 and TRBJ2-3, with no confident D gene call. CDR1 and CDR2 (LNHDA, SQIVND) derive from the germline V gene (reference sequence). V and J are truncated by 7 bases and 3 bases respectively, leaving an intervening sequence of 14 bases. The CDR3, cysteine through phenylalanine, is 14 amino acids long. Kept here is only the CDR3 DNA, which spans 42 bases and is read in frame from base 1.